The rows below give T cell receptor beta chains drawn from one sample of a study of T cell changes during pregnancy in multiple sclerosis. Here immunoSEQ multiplex PCR was the method, and the copy in TCRdb shows in-frame clones only, minus some. Altogether some 29,000 clones are present, roughly 91% being singletons, with the ten largest covering about 3.9%. The input for sequencing was CD8+ T cells from peripheral blood mononuclear cells, taken in the second trimester of pregnancy. The receptors stem from a female donor in good health, enrolled as a control in a pregnancy study. The conserved cysteine and the conserved F or W are not part of the CDR3 here. D genes are given only for firm matches.

>TRBD2|TRBJ2-1|TRBV12-5
ASGLVPTSGSPDNEQF
>TRBD1|TRBJ1-5|TRBV4-1
ASSHEDRGNQPQH
>TRBD1|TRBJ2-7|TRBV5-1
ASSFRGPPYEQY
>TRBD1|TRBJ2-1|TRBV9
ASSGEGQGPDEQF
>.|TRBJ1-2|TRBV27
ASSSQGYNGYT
>TRBD1|TRBJ1-5|TRBV4-3
ASSQDWTGNHQPQH
>TRBD1|TRBJ1-1|TRBV6-5
ASSLRQGLTEAF
>TRBD2|TRBJ2-3|TRBV7-3
ASSSPREAGLLRDTDTQY
>.|TRBJ1-2|TRBV4-1
ASSQGLQGNYGYT
>TRBD2|TRBJ2-1|TRBV7-9
ASSFRGGQFLEQF
>.|TRBJ2-7|TRBV19
ASSKGPYYEQY
>TRBD1|TRBJ2-7|TRBV5-5
ASRTSGGDEQY
>.|TRBJ1-2|TRBV6-5
ASTRGGVYGYT
>.|TRBJ2-7|TRBV9
ASSVGDTDYEQY